This TCR beta chain stems from a study of immune cell composition in non-small cell lung cancer. Whole-study findings and limits: Clones >0.5% enriched in tumour were rarer in adenocarcinoma (roughly 33%) than squamous (75%).

Normal lung was sampled as far from the tumour as possible, at least 3 cm. As for this clone: Its antigen is still unknown.

Sequencing used immunoSEQ multiplex PCR; TCRdb keeps in-frame clones, though not all of them. The data show some 4,900 clones, around 70% seen once. The CDR3 is 15 residues long. Trimming took 4 bases from V and 3 from J, leaving 13 bases between them. The V gene's germline CDR1 is MGHRA and CDR2 YSYEKL. V usage is TRBV4-1 and J usage is TRBJ1-5, with D unclear. The sequencing sample was made of non-adjacent lung tissue. This TCR was recovered from a human donor with non-small cell lung cancer. CDR3 sequence reads: CASSRAGLVNQPQHF. In nucleotides, the CDR3 is TGCGCCAGCAGCCGGGCGGGGTTGGTCAATCAGCCCCAGCATTTT.